The T cell receptor (beta chain) under discussion was sequenced for a study of OX40 agonist ivuxolimab in advanced cancers. Study context: People in dose escalation had one of these cancers: hepatocellular carcinoma, melanoma, renal cell or head and neck cancer. Males comprised 82.7% of the group, whose mean age was approximately 62 years (range roughly 20 to 85). Partial responses were achieved by three patients, of whom one had hepatocellular carcinoma and two had cutaneous melanoma.

With regard to this clone: Its antigen is as yet unknown.

Deletions cut 11 bases from V and 3 bases from J, with 15 bases between. CDR3 length: 13 amino acids. The germline gives CDR1 MNHEY, CDR2 SVGAGI. General study findings and limits: Researchers did not establish what antigens the expanded peripheral T cells target.

The repertoire was sequenced with immunoSEQ multiplex PCR; TCRdb's copy has only in-frame clones and lacks some. This sample has 65,000 to 75,000 clones; around 83% occur once, and the top ten carry around 2%. The chain couples TRBV6-5 to TRBJ2-3, with TRBD2 as a possible D gene (7 bases). The material sequenced was CD4+ or CD8+ T cells sorted from blood, taken in a trial of the OX40 agonist ivuxolimab. The TCR originated in an adult with an advanced solid tumor such as melanoma, head and neck, liver or kidney cancer. In DNA, the CDR3 is TGTGCCGTGGAGGGGGGGGCAACAGATACGCAGTATTTT. Protein: CAVEGGATDTQYF.